This T cell receptor (beta chain) was identified in a study of shared clonotypes between healthy human individuals. About the research overall: CD4 naive and memory got three plates each, CD8 naive two, CD8 memory one.

V lost 5 bases and J lost 0; bases outside the gene matches: 8. Looked up from germline, CDR1 is MDHEN and CDR2 is SYDVKM. The length of the CDR3 is 16 residues. As regards this clone: The same CDR3 is also encoded by other DNA sequences in this sample.

The protocol was immunoSEQ multiplex PCR, while the TCRdb copy is restricted to in-frame clones and leaves out a portion. Found here are 950,000 to 1,100,000 clones, roughly 74% of them singletons; the top ten hold roughly 0.61%. A CD45RA-negative memory subset and a CD45RA+ naive subset were separated from the CD4+ cells. Source material: memory CD4+ T cells from PBMCs. The subset was: CD45RA-negative fraction. The source is a man aged 18 to 29 in good health. Some clones in this sample may be carry-over from other donors' samples. The chain couples TRBV28 to TRBJ2-3, with TRBD1 matching over 7 bases. The CDR3 loop reads CASSPPTGSSTDTQYF. CDR3 nucleotide sequence: TGTGCCAGCAGTCCTCCGACAGGGAGTAGCACAGATACGCAGTATTTT.